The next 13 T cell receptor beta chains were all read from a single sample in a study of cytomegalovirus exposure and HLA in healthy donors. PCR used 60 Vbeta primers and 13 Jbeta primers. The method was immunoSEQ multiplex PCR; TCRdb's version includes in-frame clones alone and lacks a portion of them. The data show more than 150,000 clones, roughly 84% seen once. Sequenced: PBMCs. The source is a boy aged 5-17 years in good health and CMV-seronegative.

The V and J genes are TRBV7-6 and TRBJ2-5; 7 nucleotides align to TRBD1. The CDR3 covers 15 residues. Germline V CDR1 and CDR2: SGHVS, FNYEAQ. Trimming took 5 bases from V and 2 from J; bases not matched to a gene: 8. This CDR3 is CASSPNPGGQETQYF. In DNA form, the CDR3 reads TGTGCCAGCAGCCCAAACCCAGGGGGACAAGAGACCCAGTACTTC.

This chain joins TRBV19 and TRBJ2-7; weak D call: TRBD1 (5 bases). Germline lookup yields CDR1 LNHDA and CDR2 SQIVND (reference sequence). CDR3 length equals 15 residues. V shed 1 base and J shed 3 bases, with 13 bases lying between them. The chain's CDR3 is CASSIGQGEHYEQYF. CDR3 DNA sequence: TGTGCCAGTAGTATAGGCCAGGGCGAACACTACGAGCAGTACTTC.

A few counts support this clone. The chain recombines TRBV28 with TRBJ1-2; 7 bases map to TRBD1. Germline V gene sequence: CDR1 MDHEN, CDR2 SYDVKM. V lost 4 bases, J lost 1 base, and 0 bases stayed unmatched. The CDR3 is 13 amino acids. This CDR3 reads CASSWDSNYGYTF. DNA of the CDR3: TGTGCCAGCAGTTGGGACAGTAACTATGGCTACACCTTC.

CDR3 region: CASSSSGTGGDALAYEQYF. The CDR3 DNA reads as TGCGCCAGCAGCTCGTCGGGGACAGGCGGGGATGCTTTGGCCTACGAGCAGTACTTC. The chain employs TRBV4-1 and TRBJ2-7; TRBD1 agrees at 8 bases. Looked up from germline, CDR1 is MGHRA and CDR2 is YSYEKL. The CDR3 spans 19 residues. The J segment lost 2 bases and the V segment lost 5 bases, leaving 20 bases of the junction unmatched.

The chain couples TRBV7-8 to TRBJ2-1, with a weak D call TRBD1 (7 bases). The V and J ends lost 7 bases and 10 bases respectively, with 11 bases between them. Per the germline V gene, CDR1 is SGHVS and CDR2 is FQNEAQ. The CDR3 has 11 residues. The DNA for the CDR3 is TGTGCCAGCACTCAGGGGGGAGAGCAGTTCTTC. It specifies CASTQGGEQFF.

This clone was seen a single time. The CDR3 sequence is CASSVDRGGWQFF. CDR3 sequence (DNA): TGTGCCAGCAGCGTAGATCGGGGAGGGTGGCAGTTCTTC. The chain links TRBV9 to TRBJ2-1; 7 bases are shared with TRBD2. V lost 0 bases and J lost 12; bases outside the gene matches: 6. This CDR3 is 13 amino acids long. Per germline, CDR1 SGDLS and CDR2 YYNGEE.

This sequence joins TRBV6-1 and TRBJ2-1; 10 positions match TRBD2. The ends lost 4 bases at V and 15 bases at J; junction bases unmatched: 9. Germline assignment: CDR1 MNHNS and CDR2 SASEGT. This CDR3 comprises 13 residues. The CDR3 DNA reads TGTGCCAGCAGTGTACGTGAGCGGGAGGGCCTGTTCTTC. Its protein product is CASSVREREGLFF.

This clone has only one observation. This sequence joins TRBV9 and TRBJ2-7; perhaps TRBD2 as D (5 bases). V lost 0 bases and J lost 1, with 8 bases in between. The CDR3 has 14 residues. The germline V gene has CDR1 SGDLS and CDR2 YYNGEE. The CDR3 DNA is TGTGCCAGCAGCGTAGGTAGCGCATCCTACGAGCAGTACTTC. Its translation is CASSVGSASYEQYF.

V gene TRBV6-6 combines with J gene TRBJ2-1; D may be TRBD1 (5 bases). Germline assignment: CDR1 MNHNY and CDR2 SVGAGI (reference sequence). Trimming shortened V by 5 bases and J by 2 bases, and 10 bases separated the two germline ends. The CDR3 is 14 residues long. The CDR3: CASSRQPTYNEQFF. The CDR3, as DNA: TGTGCCAGCAGTCGACAGCCAACCTACAATGAGCAGTTCTTC.

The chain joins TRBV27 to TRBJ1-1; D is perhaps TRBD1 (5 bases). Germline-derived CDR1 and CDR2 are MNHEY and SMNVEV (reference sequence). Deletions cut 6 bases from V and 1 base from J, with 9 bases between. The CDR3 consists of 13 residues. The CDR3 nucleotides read TGTGCCAGCAGAGCTACAGGGAACACTGAAGCTTTCTTT. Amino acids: CASRATGNTEAFF.

DNA of the CDR3: TGTGCCATCAGCGCAAGACAGGGGCTCTACGAGCAGTACTTC. The encoded protein is CAISARQGLYEQYF. This chain links TRBV10-3 with TRBJ2-7; 8 positions agree with TRBD1. Germline lookup yields CDR1 ENHRY and CDR2 SYGVKD. The CDR3 runs to 14 residues. Trimming at V came to 6 bases and at J to 3 bases, leaving 7 bases not matched to a gene.

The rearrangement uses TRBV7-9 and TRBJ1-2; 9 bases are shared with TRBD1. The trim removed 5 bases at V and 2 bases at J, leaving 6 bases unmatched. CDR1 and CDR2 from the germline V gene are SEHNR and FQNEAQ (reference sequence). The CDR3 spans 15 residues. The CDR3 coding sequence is TGTGCCAGCAGCACAAACAGGGGGCGCAACTATGGCTACACCTTC. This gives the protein CASSTNRGRNYGYTF.

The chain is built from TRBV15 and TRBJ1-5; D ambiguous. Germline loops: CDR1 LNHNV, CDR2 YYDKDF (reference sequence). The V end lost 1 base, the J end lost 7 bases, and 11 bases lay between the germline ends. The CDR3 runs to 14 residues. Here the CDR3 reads CATSRVTTNQPQHF. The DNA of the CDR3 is TGTGCCACCAGCAGAGTCACGACTAACCAGCCCCAGCATTTT.